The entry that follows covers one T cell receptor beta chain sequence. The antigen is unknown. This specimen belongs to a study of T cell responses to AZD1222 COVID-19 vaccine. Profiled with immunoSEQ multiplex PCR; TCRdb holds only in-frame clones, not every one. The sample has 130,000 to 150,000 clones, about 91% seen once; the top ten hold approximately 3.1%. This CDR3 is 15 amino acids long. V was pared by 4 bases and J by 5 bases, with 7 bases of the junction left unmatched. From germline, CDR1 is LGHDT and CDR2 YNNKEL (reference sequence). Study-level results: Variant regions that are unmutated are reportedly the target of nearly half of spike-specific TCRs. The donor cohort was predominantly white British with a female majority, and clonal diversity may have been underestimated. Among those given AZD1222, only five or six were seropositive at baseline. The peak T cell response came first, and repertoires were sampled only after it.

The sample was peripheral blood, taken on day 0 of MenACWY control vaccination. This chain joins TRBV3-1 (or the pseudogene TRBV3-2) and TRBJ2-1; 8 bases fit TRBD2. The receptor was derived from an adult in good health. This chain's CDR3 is CASSRGRGANNEQFF. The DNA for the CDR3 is TGTGCCAGCAGCCGTGGGCGGGGGGCTAACAATGAGCAGTTCTTC.